A selection of T cell receptor beta chains follows, all from one sample in a study of cytomegalovirus exposure and HLA in healthy donors. Libraries were prepared by immunoSEQ multiplex PCR; TCRdb keeps only in-frame clonotypes and omits some of them. The sample contains about 170,000 clones, roughly 90% of which appear only once. Sequencing input: PBMCs. These receptors were obtained from a man between 18 and 35 years old in good health and CMV-seropositive. Both conserved end residues are part of each CDR3. The D gene is left open where the match is weak. Expanded clones are given a class, and other clones once, few, many or no size at all.

clone_size,j_call,v_call,d_call,cdr3_nt,cdr3_aa
-,TRBJ2-7,TRBV6-1,TRBD1,TGTGCCAGCAGTGAAGCGAGTCGAGGACAGGCCGGCTCCTACGAGCAGTACTTC,CASSEASRGQAGSYEQYF
-,TRBJ2-1,TRBV7-9,-,TGTGCCAGCAGCGAAGGACCCGGGCGGGGAAGCTCCTACAATGAGCAGTTCTTC,CASSEGPGRGSSYNEQFF
-,TRBJ2-1,TRBV14,-,TGTGCCAGCAGTCCTTTGCAAACGAGTTACAATGAGCAGTTCTTC,CASSPLQTSYNEQFF
few,TRBJ2-7,TRBV27,-,TGTGCCAGCGGCTGGTACGAGCAGTACTTC,CASGWYEQYF
-,TRBJ2-5,TRBV7-9,TRBD2,TGTGCCAGCAGCTCCGTAGCGGGAGTGGAGACCCAGTACTTC,CASSSVAGVETQYF
-,TRBJ2-2,TRBV12-5,-,TGTGCTAGTGGTTTGTCGGGAAACACCGGGGAGCTGTTTTTT,CASGLSGNTGELFF
-,TRBJ2-1,TRBV12-5,TRBD2,TGTGCTAGTGGTTTTTTGGGTTTTAGCGGGAACTACAATGAGCAGTTCTTC,CASGFLGFSGNYNEQFF
-,TRBJ2-7,TRBV7-9,-,TGTGCCAGCAGCCCGGACTCCTCCTACGAGCAGTACTTC,CASSPDSSYEQYF
-,TRBJ2-1,TRBV20-1,TRBD2,TGCAGCGGGGGGTCCACCAATGAGCAGTTCTTC,CSGGSTNEQFF
-,TRBJ2-2,TRBV10-1,TRBD1,TGCGCCAGCAGTGGGACAGGGACCACGAACACCGGGGAGCTGTTTTTT,CASSGTGTTNTGELFF
-,TRBJ1-2,TRBV30,TRBD1,TGTGCCTGGAGTGTAACAGGGGAACTTTTTAACTATGGCTACACCTTC,CAWSVTGELFNYGYTF
-,TRBJ2-2,TRBV7-6,TRBD1,TGTGCCAGCAGCGCGAGGGGGCCCGCGAACACCGGGGAGCTGTTTTTT,CASSARGPANTGELFF
-,TRBJ1-4,TRBV6-1,-,TGTGCCAGCAGTGAGAGGGATAAAACTATGAAAGGACTGTTTTTT,CASSERDKTMKGLFF
-,TRBJ2-2,TRBV7-6,-,TGTGCCAGCAGCTTAGGACCAGGTACCGGGGAGCTGTTTTTT,CASSLGPGTGELFF
-,TRBJ1-1,TRBV29-1,TRBD1,TGCAGCGTTCACACGAGACAGGGGAACACTGAAGCTTTCTTT,CSVHTRQGNTEAFF
-,TRBJ1-2,TRBV7-9,TRBD1,TGTGCCAGCACCATATACACCGGGACAGGGGAAGGCTACACCTTC,CASTIYTGTGEGYTF
-,TRBJ2-7,TRBV11-2,TRBD1,TGTGCCAGCAGCAGACAACAGGGGTTCTCTTCCTATCGGTACTTC,CASSRQQGFSSYRYF
-,TRBJ2-1,TRBV21-1,-,TGTGCCAGCAAGGGACTAGCGGGAGGGCGAGAGGGTGAGCAGTTCTTC,CASKGLAGGREGEQFF
once,TRBJ2-3,TRBV13,-,TGTGCCAGCAGCTCCAGACGGGAGTACTCAGCGGCCCTCACAGATACGCAGTATTTT,CASSSRREYSAALTDTQYF
-,TRBJ2-2,TRBV11-3,TRBD1,TGTGCCAGCAGCCCGCCCGGGACAGCCGAAACCGGGGAGCTGTTTTTT,CASSPPGTAETGELFF